Listed below are T cell receptor beta chains from one sample, sequenced in a study of STAT5B mutations in CD4+ large granular lymphocyte leukemia. Here immunoSEQ multiplex PCR was the method, and the copy in TCRdb shows in-frame clones only, minus some. The sample contains some 35,000 clones, around 80% of which appear only once. The sample comprised CD4+ T cells from blood buffy coats. Source of these receptors: a human donor in good health. Each CDR3 is given with its conserved first and last residue. Fields, in order: clone size, V gene, D gene, J gene, CDR3 DNA, CDR3 protein. D genes are given only for firm matches. A clone size is listed for some rows: how often the clone was seen (once, few, many), or a class if it is expanded.

NA,TRBV5-4,TRBD2,TRBJ2-1,TGTGCCAGCAGCCAAAGGACTAGCGGGGGGGCCTACAATGAGCAGTTCTTC,CASSQRTSGGAYNEQFF
few,TRBV2,NA,TRBJ2-7,TGTGCCAGCAGCCCACGGGACGAGCAGTACTTC,CASSPRDEQYF
few,TRBV5-6,NA,TRBJ2-1,TGTGCCAGCAGCAGGGCGATGATCAGCTCCTACAATGAGCAGTTCTTC,CASSRAMISSYNEQFF
NA,TRBV10-3,NA,TRBJ2-7,TGTGCCATCAGTTCAGGGGACGAGCAGTACTTC,CAISSGDEQYF
NA,TRBV5-1,TRBD2,TRBJ2-1,TGCGCCAGCAGCTTAATGACTAGCGGGGGGGCCCACAATGAGCAGTTCTTC,CASSLMTSGGAHNEQFF
NA,TRBV10-2,NA,TRBJ1-4,TGCGCCAGCAGTGAGTCGAGCTTAAAACTGTTTTTT,CASSESSLKLFF
NA,TRBV7-7,NA,TRBJ1-3,TGTGCCAGCAGCTTAGACAGGGAGAACACCATATATTTT,CASSLDRENTIYF
NA,TRBV6-5,TRBD1,TRBJ1-1,TGTGCCAGCAGTTACTCGGGACAGGGTCGCGCTTTCTTT,CASSYSGQGRAFF
NA,TRBV6-5,NA,TRBJ1-1,TGTGCCAGCAGTTCTACACCTACATCTGAAGCTTTCTTT,CASSSTPTSEAFF
NA,TRBV9,TRBD2,TRBJ2-2,TGTGCCAGCAGCGTAGGTACTAGCGGTATCACCGGGGAGCTGTTTTTT,CASSVGTSGITGELFF
once,TRBV4-2,TRBD2,TRBJ2-5,TGTGCCAGCAGCCAAGATCAGCCTAGCGGAGGAGAGACCCAGTACTTC,CASSQDQPSGGETQYF
once,TRBV14,NA,TRBJ2-2,TGTGCCAGCAGCCCGTACCTCGGGGCACTAAACACCGGGGAGCTGTTTTTT,CASSPYLGALNTGELFF
NA,TRBV11-2,NA,TRBJ2-1,TGTGCCAGCAGCTTAGTGACCCTAGCGGCCCTACAGGGAGAGCAGTTCTTC,CASSLVTLAALQGEQFF
once,TRBV19,NA,TRBJ1-1,TGTGCCAGTAGTAAACCGGGACTCGGGGAAACTGAAGCTTTCTTT,CASSKPGLGETEAFF
NA,TRBV2,NA,TRBJ1-1,TGTGCCAGCAGTGTCGCCAGCTCTGAAGCTTTCTTT,CASSVASSEAFF
NA,TRBV6-1,NA,TRBJ2-7,TGTGCCAGCAGTGACCGCCAGGGCACCTACGAGCAGTACTTC,CASSDRQGTYEQYF
few,TRBV27,NA,TRBJ2-2,TGTGCCAGTAGCAACGGGGAGCTGTTTTTT,CASSNGELFF
NA,TRBV18,TRBD1,TRBJ1-1,TGTGCCAGCTCACCATGGCTGGCCCAGGGGGCCCTTTGGGGCACTGAAGCTTTCTTT,CASSPWLAQGALWGTEAFF
NA,TRBV5-1,TRBD1,TRBJ2-1,TGCGCCAGCAGGCAAACACAGGGGGAGGCCTACAATGAGCAGTTCTTC,CASRQTQGEAYNEQFF
NA,TRBV13,TRBD2,TRBJ2-5,TGTGCCAGCAGCTTGTCTAGCGGGGGCCAAGAGACCCAGTACTTC,CASSLSSGGQETQYF
NA,TRBV6-1,NA,TRBJ1-2,TGTGCCAGCGAGGAGCGGGGTACTTATGGCTACACCTTC,CASEERGTYGYTF
NA,TRBV5-4,NA,TRBJ2-3,TGTGCCAGCAGCGCCGAGGGGGGGGGATTAGATACGCAGTATTTT,CASSAEGGGLDTQYF
NA,TRBV19,NA,TRBJ2-2,TGTGCCTCTCCGACGGTCGCCGGGGAGCTGTTTTTT,CASPTVAGELFF
NA,TRBV7-9,NA,TRBJ2-2,TGTGCCAGCAGCTTTTCGGGGCAACACGGGGAGCTGTTTTTT,CASSFSGQHGELFF
NA,TRBV6-1,NA,TRBJ2-5,TGTGCCAGCAGTGCCCAGGGGTACCAAGAGACCCAGTACTTC,CASSAQGYQETQYF
few,TRBV7-6,NA,TRBJ1-1,TGTGCCAGCAGCTTCAGGCAGGGTCGGACTGAAGCTTTCTTT,CASSFRQGRTEAFF
NA,TRBV25-1,NA,TRBJ2-7,TGTGCCAGCAGTGGCCTTGGGGGGCCCAGCTCCTACGAGCAGTACTTC,CASSGLGGPSSYEQYF
NA,TRBV7-2,TRBD1,TRBJ1-2,TGTGCCAGCAGCTTAGGAGGGGGCGCGAACTATGGCTACACCTTC,CASSLGGGANYGYTF
once,TRBV11-2,NA,TRBJ2-1,TGTGCCAGCAGCTTAGATTGGGGGGCCTTTGGTGAGCAGTTCTTC,CASSLDWGAFGEQFF
NA,TRBV5-1,NA,TRBJ2-5,TGCGCCAGCAGCAAGGGGAGAGAAGAGACCCAGTACTTC,CASSKGREETQYF
NA,TRBV9,NA,TRBJ2-1,TGTGCCAGCAGCGTAGGCGGTCGTTTTTACAATGAGCAGTTCTTC,CASSVGGRFYNEQFF
NA,TRBV4-1,NA,TRBJ1-4,TGCGCCAGCAGCCAACGTCCTCCAACTAATGAAAAACTGTTTTTT,CASSQRPPTNEKLFF
NA,TRBV5-5,TRBD1,TRBJ2-3,TGTGCCAGCAGCTGGGGCACAGGGGGCGGGGCAGATACGCAGTATTTT,CASSWGTGGGADTQYF
NA,TRBV6-4,NA,TRBJ1-3,TGTGCCAGCAGTGGACCCGGGCCCTCTGGAAACACCATATATTTT,CASSGPGPSGNTIYF
NA,TRBV9,TRBD1,TRBJ1-3,TGTGCCAGCAGCGTAGCGGGACAGGGGGGAAACACCATATATTTT,CASSVAGQGGNTIYF
NA,TRBV5-1,NA,TRBJ1-1,TGCGCCAGCAGCTTGGAACTGGGTCTGAACACTGAAGCTTTCTTT,CASSLELGLNTEAFF
NA,TRBV9,TRBD1,TRBJ2-7,TGTGCCAGCAGCGCCGGGACAGGGGTCTACGAGCAGTACTTC,CASSAGTGVYEQYF
few,TRBV30,TRBD2,TRBJ2-2,TGTGCCTGGATGGCGGGGGGCACCGGGGAGCTGTTTTTT,CAWMAGGTGELFF
NA,TRBV11-3,NA,TRBJ2-2,TGTGCCAGCAGCAAAACCGGGCTGAACACCGGGGAGCTGTTTTTT,CASSKTGLNTGELFF
few,TRBV2,NA,TRBJ1-2,TGTGCCAGCAGTGTCGAGTCGAACTATGGCTACACCTTC,CASSVESNYGYTF
few,TRBV19,NA,TRBJ1-2,TGTGCCAGTAGTGAGGGCTATGGCTACACCTTC,CASSEGYGYTF
few,TRBV6-4,TRBD1,TRBJ1-6,TGTGCCAGCAGGCAACAGGGGAATAATTCACCCCTCCACTTT,CASRQQGNNSPLHF
NA,TRBV7-2,TRBD2,TRBJ2-7,TGTGCCAGCAGCTTTGGGGGGGTGAGTTCCTACGAGCAGTACTTC,CASSFGGVSSYEQYF
NA,TRBV19,NA,TRBJ2-7,TGTGCCAGTAGTCTCACAGGAACCTACGAGCAGTACTTC,CASSLTGTYEQYF
NA,TRBV27,NA,TRBJ1-1,TGTGCCAGCAGCCGCGGGGTTATGAACACTGAAGCTTTCTTT,CASSRGVMNTEAFF
once,TRBV6-1,TRBD2,TRBJ2-3,TGTGCCATACTAGCGGGAGGTCCGGGGGGTACGCAGTATTTT,CAILAGGPGGTQYF
NA,TRBV27,NA,TRBJ2-7,TGTGCCAGCAGTCCTCGGGCCTCGCCGTCGGGGCAGTACTTC,CASSPRASPSGQYF
NA,TRBV14,NA,TRBJ1-1,TGTGCCAGCAGCCGCGGGGGCGGCACTGAAGCTTTCTTT,CASSRGGGTEAFF
NA,TRBV5-1,TRBD2,TRBJ2-7,TGCGCCAGCAGCTTGGGAACTAGCGGCTCCTACGAGCAGTACTTC,CASSLGTSGSYEQYF
NA,TRBV13,NA,TRBJ1-1,TGTGCCAGCAGCCCCAGGGGCGGCCGTACTGAAGCTTTCTTT,CASSPRGGRTEAFF
NA,TRBV18,TRBD1,TRBJ1-1,TGTGCCAGCTCACAGGGGGCGGGTGAAGCTTTCTTT,CASSQGAGEAFF
few,TRBV10-1,TRBD2,TRBJ2-3,TGCGCCAGCAGTGATGGGTTCGGGGGGGATCCAGATACGCAGTATTTT,CASSDGFGGDPDTQYF
NA,TRBV14,TRBD1,TRBJ2-2,TGTGCCAGCAGCCTCACAGGGGCCCCGAACACCGGGGAGCTGTTTTTT,CASSLTGAPNTGELFF
NA,TRBV2,NA,TRBJ2-5,TGTGCCAGCAGTGCGGGGGCGCGAGAGACCCAGTACTTC,CASSAGARETQYF
NA,TRBV29-1,TRBD2,TRBJ2-1,TGCAGCGGGGATGGAAAGGCGGGGGGATACTACAATGAGCAGTTCTTC,CSGDGKAGGYYNEQFF
once,TRBV5-1,TRBD1,TRBJ2-7,TGCGCCAGCAGCTGGACCGACAGGGGCGGGTACGAGCAGTACTTC,CASSWTDRGGYEQYF
NA,TRBV7-8,TRBD2,TRBJ2-3,TGTGCCAGCAGCTTTACCCCCCCAGCGGGGGGCGGGGATACGCAGTATTTT,CASSFTPPAGGGDTQYF
NA,TRBV29-1,NA,TRBJ2-3,TGCAGCGTTGAAGACCTTTCGGGAGCCTCGGTTGCAGATACGCAGTATTTT,CSVEDLSGASVADTQYF
NA,TRBV7-9,NA,TRBJ1-1,TGTGCCAGCAGCTTACTTGTCTTGAACACTGAAGCTTTCTTT,CASSLLVLNTEAFF